The 25 T cell receptor beta chains in this list originate from one sample, sequenced in a study of T cell responses to AZD1222 COVID-19 vaccine (dated by TCRdb to the early 2020s). Libraries were constructed by the immunoSEQ multiplex PCR assay. This is the immuneACCESS table as TCRdb keeps it, with only in-frame sequences that have V and J called. A part of the clones is gone; compared with another copy, unresolved V genes explain less than half, and the rest is unexplained. Here the sample has 100,000 to 150,000 clones; approximately 91% occur a single time. The top ten clonotypes cover about 1.1% of the sample. The intended sense of this specimen's time point label: about 28 days (+/-7) after the second vaccine dose. This specimen was peripheral blood, taken 28 days after the second AZD1222 dose. These receptors all stem from an adult who received the AZD1222 COVID-19 vaccine.

The V and J genes are TRBV18 and TRBJ1-1; a weak D match, TRBD1 (5 bases). This CDR3 is 15 amino acids long. Germline loops: CDR1 KGHSH, CDR2 LQKENI. Trimming left V 3 bases short and J 1 base short, with 12 bases between. CDR3 sequence reads: CASSPLTVTNTEAFF. The CDR3 DNA reads as TGTGCCAGCTCACCCCTGACAGTTACGAACACTGAAGCTTTCTTT.

J is TRBJ2-3 and V is TRBV7-3; no definite D call. The CDR3 runs to 16 residues. Germline CDR1 and CDR2: SGHTA and FQGTGA. Between the trimmed V and J ends, which lost 1 base and 0 bases, there was a span of 11 bases. The CDR3 spells CASSLNMAASTDTQYF. The CDR3 DNA sequence: TGTGCCAGCAGCTTAAATATGGCGGCAAGCACAGATACGCAGTATTTT. The full variable domain, with the rest looked up from reference TRBV7-3 and TRBJ2-3, is GAGVSQTPSNKVTEKGKYVELRCDPISGHTALYWYRQSLGQGPEFLIYFQGTGAADDSGLPNDRFFAVRPEGSVSTLKIQRTERGDSAVYLCASSLNMAASTDTQYFGPGTRLTVL.

This clone occurred a few times. The rearrangement uses TRBV6-5 and TRBJ2-7; D is undetermined. The CDR3 covers 14 residues. V was cut by 6 bases and J by 1 base, with 13 bases left in between. Germline values: CDR1 MNHEY, CDR2 SVGAGI. CDR3 nucleotide sequence: TGTGCCAGCAGGGAGCCTAGTCAATCCTACGAGCAGTACTTC. This codes for CASREPSQSYEQYF.

The chain employs TRBV30 and TRBJ2-7; perhaps D is TRBD1 or TRBD2 (5 bases each). V was shortened by 1 base and J by 3 bases, with 16 bases between the two germline ends. This CDR3 comprises 15 residues. Per germline, CDR1 GTSNPN and CDR2 SVGIG (reference sequence). Here the CDR3 DNA reads TGTGCCTGGAGTGCGGGGAGTGGGGCCTACTACGAGCAGTACTTC. This translates into CAWSAGSGAYYEQYF.

V and J are TRBV6-1 and TRBJ2-1, with D possibly being TRBD1 (6 bases). This CDR3 region has 13 residues. The germline gives CDR1 MNHNS, CDR2 SASEGT. V was clipped by 3 bases and J by 7 bases, with 10 bases between them. The DNA of the CDR3 is TGTGCCAGCAGTGAGCAAAGGGGGAATGAGCAGTTCTTC. Translated, it gives CASSEQRGNEQFF.

The V call is TRBV7-3, the J call TRBJ2-3; D is ambiguous. The germline V gene encodes CDR1 SGHTA and CDR2 FQGTGA. This CDR3 has 15 amino acids. Between the trimmed V and J ends, which lost 5 bases and 1 base, there was a span of 13 bases. The CDR3 nucleotides read TGTGCCAGCAGCGATATCCACCTGGGCACAGATACGCAGTATTTT. Amino acids: CASSDIHLGTDTQYF.

Turning to this clone: The same CDR3 arises from other DNA sequences in this sample as well. The genes are TRBV5-4 and TRBJ2-7; 9 positions match TRBD2. The germline CDR1 and CDR2 sequences are SGHNT and YYREEE (reference sequence). The CDR3 runs 15 residues. V trimming: 4 bases; J trimming: 5 bases; junction bases outside the gene matches: 10. The CDR3 DNA reads as TGTGCCAGCAGCCTGGAGAGCGGGAGGAAAAACGAGCAGTACTTC. This sequence encodes CASSLESGRKNEQYF.

V usage is TRBV9 and J usage is TRBJ1-5; no reliable D call. V lost 0 bases and J lost 2, with 12 bases in between. This CDR3 spans 16 amino acids. Germline values: CDR1 SGDLS, CDR2 YYNGEE. The CDR3 loop is CASSVVSGWGNQPQHF. The CDR3 region has the DNA TGTGCCAGCAGCGTAGTTTCGGGATGGGGCAATCAGCCCCAGCATTTT.

The rearrangement uses TRBV4-2 and TRBJ1-5; D is unclear. CDR3 length: 15 residues. V shed 1 base and J shed 0 bases, with 7 bases lying between them. Germline V gene lookup returns CDR1 LGHNA and CDR2 YNFKEQ. CDR3 region: CASSQGLYSNQPQHF. CDR3 sequence (DNA): TGTGCCAGCAGCCAAGGACTGTATAGCAATCAGCCCCAGCATTTT.

In this sample, this clone turned up once. This sequence joins TRBV5-1 and TRBJ1-2, with a possible D match to TRBD1 (5 bases). The germline CDR1 and CDR2 sequences are SGHRS and YFSETQ. The CDR3 spans 12 residues. Trimming took 2 bases from V and 8 from J, leaving 10 bases between them. CDR3 sequence: CASSFSRGGYTF. In DNA form, the CDR3 reads TGCGCCAGCAGCTTTAGCCGGGGCGGCTACACCTTC.

This sequence joins TRBV9 and TRBJ2-1, with D perhaps matching TRBD2 (7 bases). The CDR3 spans 16 residues. CDR1 and CDR2 from the germline V gene are SGDLS and YYNGEE. Deletions cut 2 bases from V and 8 bases from J, with 20 bases between. The CDR3 DNA sequence: TGTGCCAGCAGCGTCCGTCCGGGAGGCTCAGGGGATGAGCAGTTCTTC. This translates into CASSVRPGGSGDEQFF.

V gene TRBV5-1 combines with J gene TRBJ1-1; TRBD1 agrees at 7 bases. Germline loops: CDR1 SGHRS, CDR2 YFSETQ. This CDR3 is 15 amino acids long. Unmatched junction bases numbered 12, after V lost 6 bases and J lost 4 bases. The CDR3 is CASNLGTTGATEAFF. In nucleotides, the CDR3 is TGCGCCAGCAACCTGGGGACCACAGGGGCCACTGAAGCTTTCTTT.

The CDR3 sequence is CAWSWGLNYGYTF. The DNA of the CDR3 is TGTGCCTGGAGTTGGGGGTTAAACTATGGCTACACCTTC. V usage is TRBV30 and J usage is TRBJ1-2; a weak D match, TRBD1 (5 bases). The CDR3 covers 13 residues. Germline lookup yields CDR1 GTSNPN and CDR2 SVGIG (reference sequence). The ends were cut back, 2 bases at V and 2 bases at J, with 9 bases in the middle.

The DNA of the CDR3 is TGTGCCAGCAGTCTAGCGGGAGGCACAGATACGCAGTATTTT. Translated: CASSLAGGTDTQYF. This chain joins TRBV6-4 and TRBJ2-3; 10 bases align to TRBD2. Germline CDR1 and CDR2: MRHNA and SNTAGT. Trimming took 5 bases from V and 1 from J; bases not matched to a gene: 0. CDR3 length: 14 residues.

This chain links TRBV27 with TRBJ2-3; 10 bases match TRBD1. Germline V gives CDR1 MNHEY, CDR2 SMNVEV (reference sequence). The CDR3 has 18 residues. The junction had 14 bases not matched to a gene; V was cut back by 5 bases and J by 3 bases. The DNA of the CDR3 is TGTGCCAGCAGTCGCCTTAAGACAGGGGGCGCGGATACAGATACGCAGTATTTT. This gives the protein CASSRLKTGGADTDTQYF.

This clone occurred a few times. The V gene is TRBV5-1, the J gene TRBJ1-1, with 11 nucleotides matching TRBD1. The V gene end was trimmed by 4 bases and the J gene end by 6 bases; junction bases not matched to a gene: 8. The CDR3 sequence is 15 residues long. Per germline, CDR1 SGHRS and CDR2 YFSETQ. Written as DNA, the CDR3 is TGCGCCAGCAGCATAAGGACAGGGGGCGAGGCTGAAGCTTTCTTT. Protein product: CASSIRTGGEAEAFF.

This chain uses TRBV2 with TRBJ1-2, with a tentative D call TRBD1 (6 bases). Germline CDR1 and CDR2: SNHLY and FYNNEI. CDR3 length: 13 amino acids. The DNA for the CDR3 is TGTGCTTATGAGGGGGATAGGGACTATGGCTACACCTTC. It is translated as CAYEGDRDYGYTF.

The CDR3, as DNA: TGTGCCAGCAGCTTATCAGCGGTTAGCTCCTACAATGAGCAGTTCTTC. Translated, it gives CASSLSAVSSYNEQFF. V and J are TRBV5-4 and TRBJ2-1; a weak D match, TRBD2 (5 bases). Trimming left V 2 bases short and J 0 bases short, with 12 bases between. The CDR3 consists of 16 residues. Germline CDR1 and CDR2: SGHNT and YYREEE (reference sequence). The entire variable domain, with the rest obtained from reference TRBV5-4 and TRBJ2-1, is as follows: ETGVTQSPTHLIKTRGQQVTLRCSSQSGHNTVSWYQQALGQGPQFIFQYYREEENGRGNFPPRFSGLQFPNYSSELNVNALELDDSALYLCASSLSAVSSYNEQFFGPGTRLTVL.

The chain has TRBV14 and TRBJ2-2, with 7 nucleotides matching TRBD2. This CDR3 has 16 residues. CDR1 and CDR2 from the germline V gene are SGHDN and FVKESK. V was pared by 4 bases and J by 1 base, with 6 bases of the junction left unmatched. CDR3 protein: CASSLQREWNTGELFF. The CDR3 DNA reads TGTGCCAGCAGCCTCCAGCGGGAATGGAACACCGGGGAGCTGTTTTTT. The whole variable domain, filled in from reference TRBV14 and TRBJ2-2, reads EAGVTQFPSHSVIEKGQTVTLRCDPISGHDNLYWYRRVMGKEIKFLLHFVKESKQDESGMPNNRFLAERTGGTYSTLKVQPAELEDSGVYFCASSLQREWNTGELFFGEGSRLTVL.

The V call is TRBV6-5, the J call TRBJ1-3; D unresolved. Trimming removed 0 bases from V and 3 bases from J, with 9 bases in between. Germline V gene data show CDR1 as MNHEY and CDR2 as SVGAGI. The CDR3 runs 15 residues. The CDR3 protein is CASSYSKFSGNTIYF. CDR3 nucleotide sequence: TGTGCCAGCAGTTACTCGAAATTCAGTGGAAACACCATATATTTT.

The sample holds one count of this clone. The V call is TRBV2, the J call TRBJ2-5; D tentatively reads TRBD1 or TRBD2 (5 bases each). The CDR3 has 12 residues. The V and J ends lost 4 bases and 7 bases respectively, with 10 bases between them. Germline-derived CDR1 and CDR2 are SNHLY and FYNNEI. CDR3 coding DNA: TGTGCCAGCAGTGGGGGGACGGCGACCCAGTACTTC. Its protein is CASSGGTATQYF.

Comments on this clone: The same CDR3 is also encoded by other DNA sequences in this sample. The chain uses TRBV5-1 and TRBJ2-3; D is undetermined. The length of the CDR3 is 13 residues. Germline CDR1 reads SGHRS; CDR2 reads YFSETQ. The V gene lost 0 bases and the J gene lost 3 bases, with 5 bases spanning the gap. CDR3 residues: CASSLAGTDTQYF. CDR3 bases: TGCGCCAGCAGCTTGGCCGGGACAGATACGCAGTATTTT.

This clone was observed a few times. The chain's CDR3 is CASSQPLAGGDYEQYF. The CDR3 DNA sequence: TGTGCCAGCAGCCAACCCCTAGCGGGAGGAGACTACGAGCAGTACTTC. This chain links TRBV4-2 with TRBJ2-7; 11 bases are a match to TRBD2. J lost 3 bases, V lost 2 bases, and 6 bases had no gene match. This CDR3 is 16 amino acids long. Germline V gives CDR1 LGHNA, CDR2 YNFKEQ.

A single count supports this clone. The CDR3: CASSLRGNEQFF. CDR3 DNA: TGTGCCAGCAGCCTCAGGGGAAATGAGCAGTTCTTC. The gene calls are TRBV7-9 and TRBJ2-1, with a tentative D call TRBD1 (6 bases). The CDR3 length is 12 residues. Germline CDR1 and CDR2: SEHNR and FQNEAQ (reference sequence). With 5 bases removed from V and 7 bases from J, the gap between germline ends came to 9 bases.

This chain uses TRBV7-9 with TRBJ2-7; D ambiguous. Between the trimmed V and J ends, which lost 7 bases and 2 bases, there was a span of 18 bases. This CDR3 spans 15 amino acids. Germline V lookup: CDR1 SEHNR, CDR2 FQNEAQ (reference sequence). This CDR3 reads CASTQYWELPYEQYF. The CDR3 nucleotides are TGTGCCAGCACCCAATACTGGGAATTACCCTACGAGCAGTACTTC.